What follows is one TCR beta chain and its context. In the original analysis: Counts of nucleated cells, estimated from reference gene primer amplification, were obtained. Generated by immunoSEQ multiplex PCR, the TCRdb table keeps only in-frame clones and is missing some. That table supplies the V and J calls and clone size; D and trimming were determined from the DNA. The sample records about 150,000 clones, around 85% being singletons. The V gene's germline CDR1 is LNHDA and CDR2 SQIVND (reference sequence). The V gene lost 2 bases and the J gene lost 0 bases, with 13 bases spanning the gap. This CDR3 comprises 17 residues. The sample comes from a study of blood T cell repertoires in COVID-19. Study-wide context: Sites across the United States, Italy and Spain contributed samples from acute and convalescent COVID-19.

Sequencing was done on a sample of peripheral blood. This clonotype originated in an older woman with acute or convalescent COVID-19. The chain has TRBV19 and TRBJ2-2; perhaps TRBD1 as D (6 bases). This CDR3 is CASSITGYEANTGELFF. CDR3 nucleotide sequence: TGTGCCAGTAGTATAACAGGGTACGAGGCGAACACCGGGGAGCTGTTTTTT. The variable domain in full, with the rest retrieved from reference TRBV19 and TRBJ2-2, is DGGITQSPKYLFRKEGQNVTLSCEQNLNHDAMYWYRQDPGQGLRLIYYSQIVNDFQKGDIAEGYSVSREKKESFPLTVTSAQKNPTAFYLCASSITGYEANTGELFFGEGSRLTVL.